This T cell receptor beta chain was identified during a study of PD-1 blockade in mismatch repair-deficient tumors. Across the whole study: Patients had approximately 11 mismatch repair-deficient cancer types and were previously treated and progressing.

Every patient had mismatch repair deficiency by PCR or immunohistochemistry. This table comes from immunoSEQ multiplex PCR, and its TCRdb copy is limited to in-frame clones, with some not included. This table has 95,000 to 150,000 clones, about 85% appearing once. The starting material was peripheral blood, obtained 44 weeks after starting pembrolizumab. The sequence was obtained from an adult with mismatch repair-deficient cancer.

This chain's CDR3 is CASSLSGGVRLDTQYF. DNA for the CDR3: TGTGCCAGCAGCTTATCGGGGGGAGTGAGACTAGATACGCAGTATTTT. The rearrangement joins TRBV7-8 to TRBJ2-3; the match to TRBD2 covers 7 bases. V trimming: 2 bases; J trimming: 5 bases; junction bases outside the gene matches: 10. The germline V gene has CDR1 SGHVS and CDR2 FQNEAQ. The CDR3 covers 16 residues.